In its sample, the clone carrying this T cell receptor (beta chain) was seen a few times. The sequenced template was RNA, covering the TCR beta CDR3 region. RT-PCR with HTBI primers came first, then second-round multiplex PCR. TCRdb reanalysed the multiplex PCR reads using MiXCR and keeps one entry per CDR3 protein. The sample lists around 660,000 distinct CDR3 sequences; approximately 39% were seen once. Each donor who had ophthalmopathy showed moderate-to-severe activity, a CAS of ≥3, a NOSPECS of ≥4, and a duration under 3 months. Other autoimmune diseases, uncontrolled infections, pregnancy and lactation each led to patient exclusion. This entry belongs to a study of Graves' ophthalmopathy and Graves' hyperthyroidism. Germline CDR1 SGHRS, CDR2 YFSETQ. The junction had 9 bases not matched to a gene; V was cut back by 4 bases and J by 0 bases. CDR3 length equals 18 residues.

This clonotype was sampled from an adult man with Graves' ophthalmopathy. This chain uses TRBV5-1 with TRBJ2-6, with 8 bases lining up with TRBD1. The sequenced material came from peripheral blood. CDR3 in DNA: TGCGCCAGCAGCCTGGGACAGGTCCCCGGCTCTGGGGCCAACGTCCTGACTTTC. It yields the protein CASSLGQVPGSGANVLTF.